This T cell receptor beta chain was found in a study of blood T cell repertoires in COVID-19. Study-level information: Spain, Italy and the United States supplied samples that represented acute and convalescent COVID-19. Sources were T cells, B-cell-depleted T cells, or PBMCs; the material itself was cDNA or gDNA.

A note on this clone: One junction end does not reproduce the germline sequence, and a read error may be involved.

Per germline, CDR1 LNHDA and CDR2 SQIVND (reference sequence). CDR3 size: 13 residues. Participants had their cohort set by participant-reported clinical history. Recovered status applied to Cohort 3 donors who had two consecutive negative PCRs. It also applied to those with clearance or with symptom resolution. Assay: immunoSEQ multiplex PCR; the TCRdb copy retains only in-frame clones and omits some. The sample lists over 120,000 clones, 60% to 80% occurring once. The chain couples TRBV19 to TRBJ2-7; D might be TRBD1 (6 bases). The sequencing sample was made of PBMCs or T cells enriched from blood (not recorded which). This TCR was sampled from a woman between 45 and 60 years old who had recovered from COVID-19. This CDR3 is CASSLERGTEQYF. In nucleotides, the CDR3 is TGTGCCAGTAGTCTAGAGAGGGGGACCGAGCAGTACTTC.